This T cell receptor (beta chain) was documented in a study of T cell responses to AZD1222 COVID-19 vaccine. Some clones are missing from TCRdb's copy, which holds only in-frame ones; the method was immunoSEQ multiplex PCR. The sample records 90,000 to 150,000 clones, 88% being singletons. V was clipped by 5 bases and J by 6 bases, with 14 bases between them. CDR3 length: 14 residues. CDR1 SEHNR and CDR2 FQNEAQ come from the germline V gene (reference sequence). Sequences were derived from peripheral blood, sampled on day 0 of AZD1222 vaccination. The chain links TRBV7-9 to TRBJ2-1, with D uncertain. The clonotype comes from an adult in good health. CDR3: CASSATPGLNEQFF. The CDR3 DNA reads as TGTGCCAGCAGCGCGACTCCGGGTCTCAATGAGCAGTTCTTC.